The 14 T cell receptor beta chains below were found in one sample sequenced in a study of glioma-infiltrating T cells after dendritic cell vaccination. Libraries were prepared by immunoSEQ multiplex PCR; TCRdb keeps only in-frame clonotypes and omits some of them. The data show under 30,000 clones, roughly 90% seen once. Time point denoted: after dendritic cell vaccination, including at tumor progression/relapse. This material consisted of blood, taken after dendritic cell vaccination. Source of these receptors: a human donor with glioblastoma.

The chain couples TRBV7-8 to TRBJ2-5; tentatively, D is TRBD2 (6 bases). Trimming took 1 base from V and 0 from J, leaving 9 bases between them. CDR3 length: 15 residues. The germline V gene encodes CDR1 SGHVS and CDR2 FQNEAQ. The DNA for the CDR3 is TGTGCCAGCAGCTTAGGGGGAGGCAACCAAGAGACCCAGTACTTC. The encoded protein is CASSLGGGNQETQYF.

V is TRBV30 and J is TRBJ2-1; 9 bases fit TRBD1. The CDR3 has 14 residues. V was clipped by 3 bases and J by 6 bases; unmatched bases: 6. CDR1 is GTSNPN, CDR2 SVGIG, per germline (reference sequence). The CDR3 nucleotides are TGTGCCTGGAGCCGGGACAGGGCTCCCAATGAGCAGTTCTTC. The encoded protein is CAWSRDRAPNEQFF.

This clone was detected a few times. The chain uses TRBV5-1 and TRBJ2-2; 9 bases map to TRBD1. V shed 4 bases and J 7 bases; nucleotides not matched to a gene: 11. Germline V CDR1 and CDR2: SGHRS, YFSETQ. This CDR3 has 16 residues. The CDR3 bases are TGCGCCAGCAGCCCGACCGGGACAGGGATCAACGGGGAGCTGTTTTTT. Protein sequence: CASSPTGTGINGELFF.

The rearrangement joins TRBV19 to TRBJ2-7, with D uncertain. This CDR3 has 13 amino acids. The ends were cut back, 1 base at V and 4 bases at J, with 8 bases in the middle. CDR1 LNHDA and CDR2 SQIVND come from the germline V gene (reference sequence). The CDR3 nucleotides read TGTGCCAGTAGTATAGCTGCCTATTACGAGCAGTACTTC. Its protein is CASSIAAYYEQYF.

The chain links TRBV2 to TRBJ1-5, with D tentatively TRBD1 (5 bases). The CDR3 spans 13 residues. Germline V gives CDR1 SNHLY, CDR2 FYNNEI. The germline V and J ends were trimmed by 3 bases and 7 bases, with 10 bases remaining between them. CDR3: CASSEGRGQPQHF. The CDR3 DNA follows: TGTGCCAGCAGTGAGGGAAGGGGACAGCCCCAGCATTTT. Looking up the rest from reference TRBV2 and TRBJ1-5 gives the full variable domain: EPEVTQTPSHQVTQMGQEVILRCVPISNHLYFYWYRQILGQKVEFLVSFYNNEISEKSEIFDDQFSVERPDGSNFTLKIRSTKLEDSAMYFCASSEGRGQPQHFGDGTRLSIL.

The chain is built from TRBV4-2 and TRBJ1-1; D unresolved. Looked up from germline, CDR1 is LGHNA and CDR2 is YNFKEQ. V lost 3 bases, J lost 1 base, and 12 bases lay in between. The CDR3 has 15 amino acids. DNA of the CDR3: TGTGCCAGCAGCCATGAGGCCCTGGGGAACACTGAAGCTTTCTTT. Protein: CASSHEALGNTEAFF.

The V and J genes are TRBV2 and TRBJ2-7, with 7 positions matching TRBD2. Germline lookup yields CDR1 SNHLY and CDR2 FYNNEI. CDR3 length: 15 amino acids. V lost 7 bases to trimming and J lost 0 bases; unmatched junction nucleotides: 9. In DNA form, the CDR3 reads TGTGCCAGCAAAAAGGGAGCGGGGAGCTCCTACGAGCAGTACTTC. This sequence encodes CASKKGAGSSYEQYF.

The chain recombines TRBV6-1 with TRBJ2-5; 7 bases line up with TRBD1. The DNA end lines up better with TRBJ2-7; the J call may be wrong. The CDR3 is 14 residues long. CDR1 and CDR2 from the germline V gene are MNHNS and SASEGT. The CDR3 sequence: CASNMDRSSYEQYF. The CDR3, as DNA: TGTGCCAGCAACATGGACAGGTCTTCCTACGAGCAGTACTTC.

J is TRBJ2-1 and V is TRBV5-1; a weak D match, TRBD2 (5 bases). Trimming removed 3 bases from V and 0 bases from J, with 10 bases in between. The CDR3 extends over 15 amino acids. Germline V gene lookup returns CDR1 SGHRS and CDR2 YFSETQ. CDR3 sequence reads: CASSSGVSSYNEQFF. In nucleotides, the CDR3 is TGCGCCAGCAGCTCCGGGGTAAGCTCCTACAATGAGCAGTTCTTC.

The J gene is TRBJ2-3, the V gene TRBV7-2; TRBD2 agrees at 9 bases. Germline V CDR1 and CDR2: SGHTA, FQGNSA. V trimming: 9 bases; J trimming: 8 bases; junction bases outside the gene matches: 15. The CDR3 is 15 residues long. The CDR3 region has the DNA TGTGCCAGAGGGGGGGCTGGCGGGGGGGCCGCTACGCAGTATTTT. Encoded protein: CARGGAGGGAATQYF.

This sequence joins TRBV27 and TRBJ2-5, with D possibly being TRBD1 (6 bases). Germline V gives CDR1 MNHEY, CDR2 SMNVEV (reference sequence). Deletions cut 5 bases from V and 7 bases from J, with 8 bases between. This CDR3 has 11 residues. This chain's CDR3 is CASSVTGTQYF. In DNA, the CDR3 is TGTGCCAGCAGTGTGACAGGGACCCAGTACTTC.

The rearrangement joins TRBV5-6 to TRBJ2-3, with 8 bases lining up with TRBD2. CDR1 is SGHDT, CDR2 YYEEEE, per germline. V was pared by 4 bases and J by 2 bases, with 9 bases of the junction left unmatched. The CDR3 is made up of 16 amino acids. The CDR3 loop is CASSAGGAANTDTQYF. In DNA form, the CDR3 reads TGTGCCAGCAGCGCGGGGGGAGCGGCGAACACAGATACGCAGTATTTT.

This clone showed up just a few times. V and J are TRBV27 and TRBJ1-1; no definite D call. Trimming shortened V by 8 bases and J by 6 bases, and 10 bases separated the two germline ends. Germline CDR1 is MNHEY and CDR2 is SMNVEV (reference sequence). The CDR3 totals 11 residues. Written as DNA, the CDR3 is TGTGCCAGCCGAACAGTATCTGAAGCTTTCTTT. Protein product: CASRTVSEAFF.

The chain recombines TRBV6-1 with TRBJ1-6; tentative D call: TRBD1 (5 bases). This CDR3 comprises 15 residues. V was trimmed by 0 bases and J by 9 bases, leaving 12 bases between them. Germline V gives CDR1 MNHNS, CDR2 SASEGT. CDR3 in amino acids: CASSEAAGHGSPLHF. CDR3 DNA sequence: TGTGCCAGCAGTGAAGCGGCGGGGCATGGTTCACCCCTCCACTTT.